This paragraph reports one T cell receptor (beta chain). Its antigen is unidentified. The sample is drawn from a study of cytomegalovirus exposure and HLA in healthy donors. For the study at large: A preliminary data release comprised tens of millions of unique TCRs obtained from HLA-typed donors.

Study-level points and caveats: 87-base-pair reads could not separate some V segments, including TRBV6-2 and TRBV6-3. About 87% or about 30% of the time was how often most TCR beta V segments were productive, according to an earlier analysis. Later analysis revealed greater clonal expansion in HLA-associated TCR beta chains than in equally common others.

Primers for the PCR totalled 60 Vbeta and 13 Jbeta. Sequencing used immunoSEQ multiplex PCR; TCRdb keeps in-frame clones, though not all of them. The data show under 200,000 clones, roughly 80% seen once. The CDR3 totals 18 residues. Germline loops: CDR1 MDHEN, CDR2 SYDVKM. After removal of 1 base from V and 4 bases from J, the junction contained 16 bases not matched to a gene. The origin of this receptor is a male donor in good health and CMV-seronegative. The chain links TRBV28 to TRBJ2-7, with 7 nucleotides matching TRBD2. Source material: PBMCs. CDR3 protein: CASSLYTLGGSIRYEQYF. CDR3 nucleotides: TGTGCCAGCAGTTTATATACCCTTGGCGGGAGTATTCGGTACGAGCAGTACTTC.